Listed below are T cell receptor beta chains from one sample, sequenced in a study of OX40 agonist ivuxolimab in advanced cancers. The method was immunoSEQ multiplex PCR; TCRdb's version includes in-frame clones alone and lacks a portion of them. The sample includes fewer than 85,000 clones, approximately 82% seen only once; the top ten take 0.7% to 0.9%. This sample comprised CD4+ or CD8+ T cells sorted from blood, obtained in a trial of the OX40 agonist ivuxolimab. Every receptor here comes from an adult with an advanced solid tumor such as melanoma, head and neck, liver or kidney cancer. The CDR3 runs from the conserved cysteine through the conserved F or W. The D gene is left open where the match is weak. Rows may omit the clone size; those that give it use once, few, many or a size class.

v_call	j_call	clone_size	d_call	cdr3_aa	cdr3_nt
TRBV30	TRBJ1-5	once	-	CAWSGSTRLQHF	TGTGCCTGGAGTGGCAGTACGAGACTCCAGCATTTT
TRBV9	TRBJ2-7	-	-	CASSVSQVAYEQYF	TGTGCCAGCAGCGTATCCCAGGTTGCCTACGAGCAGTACTTC
TRBV7-2	TRBJ2-5	-	TRBD1	CASSLGTGGTETQYF	TGTGCCAGCAGCTTAGGGACAGGGGGCACGGAGACCCAGTACTTC
TRBV4-2	TRBJ2-3	-	-	CASSQENLNWGQNTQYF	TGTGCCAGCAGCCAAGAGAATTTAAATTGGGGCCAAAATACGCAGTATTTT
TRBV18	TRBJ1-3	-	-	CASSPDSRIDTIYF	TGTGCCAGCTCACCAGACTCACGGATCGACACCATATATTTT
TRBV6-6	TRBJ1-5	-	TRBD1	CASRRRGQGSNQPQHF	TGTGCCAGCCGAAGGCGGGGACAGGGGTCCAATCAGCCCCAGCATTTT
TRBV6-1	TRBJ2-3	-	-	CASTELAGGGDTQYF	TGTGCCAGCACCGAACTAGCCGGAGGCGGGGATACGCAGTATTTT
TRBV9	TRBJ2-5	-	-	CASSPGGTQETQYF	TGTGCCAGCAGCCCGGGCGGGACCCAAGAGACCCAGTACTTC
TRBV7-2	TRBJ2-5	-	-	CASSLVWVGQETQYF	TGTGCCAGCAGCTTAGTATGGGTGGGTCAAGAGACCCAGTACTTC
TRBV7-2	TRBJ2-3	-	TRBD2	CASSLSGGDGNTQYF	TGTGCCAGCAGCTTAAGCGGGGGGGACGGAAATACGCAGTATTTT
TRBV5-1	TRBJ1-5	-	-	CASSLLGVGNQPQHF	TGCGCCAGCAGCTTGCTAGGGGTGGGCAATCAGCCCCAGCATTTT
TRBV19	TRBJ2-7	-	TRBD1	CASRPTGSVYEQYF	TGTGCCAGTAGACCGACAGGGTCTGTCTACGAGCAGTACTTC
TRBV4-3	TRBJ2-1	-	TRBD1	CASSQDWSGTGGINEQFF	TGCGCCAGCAGCCAAGATTGGAGTGGAACAGGGGGTATCAATGAGCAGTTCTTC
TRBV6-4	TRBJ1-4	once	-	CASSTGPNEKLFF	TGTGCCAGCTCAACAGGGCCTAATGAAAAACTGTTTTTT
TRBV12-5	TRBJ1-2	-	-	CASGLGQGYGYTF	TGTGCTAGTGGTTTAGGCCAAGGCTATGGCTACACCTTC
TRBV7-2	TRBJ1-1	-	TRBD1	CASSFQTQGQGRTEAFF	TGTGCCAGCAGCTTCCAAACCCAGGGACAGGGGAGGACTGAAGCTTTCTTT
TRBV18	TRBJ1-4	once	-	CASSYNQGTSGEKLFF	TGTGCCAGCTCATATAACCAGGGAACTTCTGGCGAAAAACTGTTTTTT
TRBV27	TRBJ1-4	-	-	CASSFFRQGEKLFF	TGTGCCAGCAGTTTTTTTCGGCAGGGAGAAAAACTGTTTTTT
TRBV27	TRBJ2-5	-	-	CASSPPARGGGTQYF	TGTGCCAGCAGCCCCCCGGCTAGGGGGGGAGGTACCCAGTACTTC
TRBV6-5	TRBJ1-4	-	-	CASSDPPRGEKLFF	TGTGCCAGCAGCGACCCACCCCGAGGGGAAAAACTGTTTTTT
TRBV13	TRBJ2-1	-	TRBD1	CASRGGQAVKSSYNEQFF	TGTGCCAGCAGAGGGGGACAGGCAGTGAAGAGCTCCTACAATGAGCAGTTCTTC
TRBV27	TRBJ1-2	-	TRBD1	CASSSQGVGRGGYTF	TGTGCCAGCAGTTCACAGGGGGTCGGCCGGGGGGGCTACACCTTC
TRBV5-1	TRBJ2-7	-	TRBD1	CASFVGQGTYEQYF	TGCGCCAGCTTCGTCGGACAGGGGACCTACGAGCAGTACTTC
TRBV10-3	TRBJ1-1	few	TRBD1	CAISPPGQGPGTEAFF	TGTGCCATCAGTCCTCCGGGACAGGGGCCAGGCACTGAAGCTTTCTTT
TRBV5-1	TRBJ2-2	-	-	CASSPGGLSTGELFF	TGCGCCAGCAGCCCTGGGGGACTTTCAACCGGGGAGCTGTTTTTT
TRBV18	TRBJ1-5	-	-	CASSRRGGSNQPQHF	TGTGCCAGCTCACGACGGGGGGGTAGCAATCAGCCCCAGCATTTT
TRBV5-1	TRBJ2-3	-	TRBD2	CASSSSSGGTDTQYF	TGCGCCAGCAGCTCCTCTAGCGGGGGCACAGATACGCAGTATTTT
TRBV7-9	TRBJ2-3	few	-	CASSLRAPSTDTQYF	TGTGCCAGCAGCCTTCGGGCCCCTAGCACAGATACGCAGTATTTT
TRBV7-2	TRBJ2-2	-	-	CASSRGAVSTGELFF	TGTGCCAGCAGCCGGGGGGCGGTAAGCACCGGGGAGCTGTTTTTT
TRBV2	TRBJ1-1	-	-	CASSSRVSEAFF	TGTGCCAGCAGTTCCAGGGTCTCTGAAGCTTTCTTT
TRBV9	TRBJ1-3	-	TRBD1	CASSYVPGQGTGNTIYF	TGTGCCAGCAGCTACGTCCCGGGACAGGGGACTGGAAACACCATATATTTT
TRBV30	TRBJ2-5	-	TRBD2	CAWDASGGGQETQYF	TGTGCCTGGGACGCTAGCGGGGGGGGACAAGAGACCCAGTACTTC
TRBV5-5	TRBJ1-1	-	-	CASSTTVTNTEAFF	TGTGCCAGCAGCACGACAGTGACGAACACTGAAGCTTTCTTT
TRBV11-2	TRBJ2-7	once	-	CASSFTDSSYEQYF	TGTGCCAGCAGCTTTACAGACAGCTCCTACGAGCAGTACTTC
TRBV4-2	TRBJ2-2	-	-	CASSRERNTGELFF	TGTGCCAGCAGCCGGGAACGAAACACCGGGGAGCTGTTTTTT
TRBV2	TRBJ1-6	few	-	CASSGGGFTLHF	TGTGCCAGCAGTGGAGGGGGATTCACCCTCCACTTT
TRBV9	TRBJ2-2	-	-	CASSVELWGLNTGELFF	TGTGCCAGCAGCGTAGAGCTATGGGGGCTGAACACCGGGGAGCTGTTTTTT
TRBV7-3	TRBJ2-2	-	-	CASSPQEGWYTGELFF	TGTGCCAGCAGCCCCCAGGAAGGGTGGTACACCGGGGAGCTGTTTTTT
TRBV30	TRBJ1-2	once	TRBD1	CAWSAIRDRGFGYTF	TGTGCCTGGAGTGCAATCCGGGACAGGGGATTTGGCTACACCTTC
TRBV7-8	TRBJ1-2	-	TRBD1	CASSTGANYGYTF	TGTGCCAGCAGCACAGGGGCGAACTATGGCTACACCTTC
TRBV9	TRBJ1-3	-	-	CASSVEGLPSGNTIYF	TGTGCCAGCAGCGTAGAAGGACTCCCCTCTGGAAACACCATATATTTT
TRBV7-2	TRBJ1-1	-	-	CASSSAAWGGTEAFF	TGTGCCAGCAGCTCAGCGGCCTGGGGAGGAACTGAAGCTTTCTTT